This T cell receptor (beta chain) stems from a study of long-term antiretroviral therapy in people with HIV. Across the study: Collection dates of the earliest samples fall about a decade before the 2015 immediate-ART recommendation.

Without exception, participants with HIV were treated in the United States. CDR1 and CDR2 (germline): SGHRS, YFSETQ. Unmatched junction bases numbered 10, after V lost 7 bases and J lost 5 bases. This CDR3 contains 15 residues. Study-wide results and limits: Relative to control repertoires, HIV repertoires exhibited narrower CDR3 length ranges.

The authors ran the immunoSEQ assay, v3.0, at survey level. TCRdb keeps only in-frame clones here, not all; method: immunoSEQ multiplex PCR. The table records tens of thousands of clones, more than 60% of them present only once. With regard to this clone: Its target is unknown.

The chain uses TRBV5-1 and TRBJ2-5, with 11 positions matching TRBD2. The TCR comes from a woman aged 45-60 years with HIV. The specimen comprised unsorted PBMCs, sampled 3.1 years after starting antiretroviral therapy. The CDR3 DNA reads TGCGCCAGCTCGTATAGCGGGGGGGCCGGTGAGACCCAGTACTTC. This gives the protein CASSYSGGAGETQYF.